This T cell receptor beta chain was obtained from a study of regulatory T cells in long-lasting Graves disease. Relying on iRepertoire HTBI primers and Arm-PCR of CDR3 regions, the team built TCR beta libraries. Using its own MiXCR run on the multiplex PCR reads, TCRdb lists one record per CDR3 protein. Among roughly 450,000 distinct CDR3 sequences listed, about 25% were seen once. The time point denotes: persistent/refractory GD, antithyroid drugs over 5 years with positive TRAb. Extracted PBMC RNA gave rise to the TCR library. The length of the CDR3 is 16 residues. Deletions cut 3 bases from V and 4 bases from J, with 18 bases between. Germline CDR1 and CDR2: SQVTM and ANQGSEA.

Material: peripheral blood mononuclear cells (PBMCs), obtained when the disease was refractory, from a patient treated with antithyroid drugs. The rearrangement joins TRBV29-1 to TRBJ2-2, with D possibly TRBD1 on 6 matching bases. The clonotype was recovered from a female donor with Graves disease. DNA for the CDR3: TGCAGCGTTGAGGGGGCAGGATTCCTTACCACCGGGGAGCTGTTTTTT. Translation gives CSVEGAGFLTTGELFF.